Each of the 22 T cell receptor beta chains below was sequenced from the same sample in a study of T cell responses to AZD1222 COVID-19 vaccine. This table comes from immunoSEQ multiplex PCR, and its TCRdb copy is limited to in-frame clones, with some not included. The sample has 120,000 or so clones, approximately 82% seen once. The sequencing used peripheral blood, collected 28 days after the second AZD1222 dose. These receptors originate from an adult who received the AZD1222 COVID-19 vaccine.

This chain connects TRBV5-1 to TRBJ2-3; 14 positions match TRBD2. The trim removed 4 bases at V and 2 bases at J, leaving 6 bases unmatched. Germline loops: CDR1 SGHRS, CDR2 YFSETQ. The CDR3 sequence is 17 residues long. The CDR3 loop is CASSRGTSGSNTDTQYF. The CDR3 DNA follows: TGCGCCAGCAGCCGTGGGACTAGCGGGAGCAACACAGATACGCAGTATTTT.

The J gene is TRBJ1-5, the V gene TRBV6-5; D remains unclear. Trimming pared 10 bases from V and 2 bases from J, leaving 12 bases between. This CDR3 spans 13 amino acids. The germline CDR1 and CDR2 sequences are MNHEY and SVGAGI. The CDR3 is CATLDLGNQPQHF. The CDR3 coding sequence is TGTGCCACCCTTGATTTGGGCAATCAGCCCCAGCATTTT.

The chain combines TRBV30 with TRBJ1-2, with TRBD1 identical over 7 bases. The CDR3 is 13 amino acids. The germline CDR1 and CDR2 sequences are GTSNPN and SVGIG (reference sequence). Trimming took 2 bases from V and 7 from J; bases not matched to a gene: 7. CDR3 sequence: CAWSLTGSSGYTF. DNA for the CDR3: TGTGCCTGGAGTTTGACAGGGAGTAGTGGCTACACCTTC.

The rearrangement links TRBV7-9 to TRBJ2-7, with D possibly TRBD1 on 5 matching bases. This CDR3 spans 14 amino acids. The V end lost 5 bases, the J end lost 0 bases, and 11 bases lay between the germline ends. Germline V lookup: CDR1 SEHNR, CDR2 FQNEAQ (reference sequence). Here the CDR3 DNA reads TGTGCCAGCAGCACCCGACAGAGCTCCTACGAGCAGTACTTC. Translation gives CASSTRQSSYEQYF.

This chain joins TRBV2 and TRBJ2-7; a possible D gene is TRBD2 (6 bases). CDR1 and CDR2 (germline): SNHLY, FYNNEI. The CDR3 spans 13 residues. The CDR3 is CAGAGGMSYEQYF. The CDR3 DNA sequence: TGTGCGGGCGCAGGCGGGATGTCCTACGAGCAGTACTTC.

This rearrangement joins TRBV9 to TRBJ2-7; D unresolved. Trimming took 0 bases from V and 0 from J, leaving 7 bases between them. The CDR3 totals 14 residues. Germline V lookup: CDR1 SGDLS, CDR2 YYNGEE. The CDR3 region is CASSVGWGSYEQYF. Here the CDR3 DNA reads TGTGCCAGCAGCGTAGGTTGGGGCTCCTACGAGCAGTACTTC.

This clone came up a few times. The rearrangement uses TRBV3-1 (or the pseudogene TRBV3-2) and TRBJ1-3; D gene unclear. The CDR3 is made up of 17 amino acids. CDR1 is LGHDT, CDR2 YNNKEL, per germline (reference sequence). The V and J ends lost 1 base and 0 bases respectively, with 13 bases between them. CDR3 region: CASSQVAGPNSGNTIYF. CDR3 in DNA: TGTGCCAGCAGCCAAGTTGCAGGCCCAAACTCTGGAAACACCATATATTTT.

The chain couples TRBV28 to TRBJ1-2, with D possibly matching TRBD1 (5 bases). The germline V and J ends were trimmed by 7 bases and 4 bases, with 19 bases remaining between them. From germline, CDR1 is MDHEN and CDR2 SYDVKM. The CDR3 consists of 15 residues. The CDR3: CASTTPPGEIYGYTF. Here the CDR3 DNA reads TGTGCCAGCACCACCCCCCCGGGGGAAATCTATGGCTACACCTTC.

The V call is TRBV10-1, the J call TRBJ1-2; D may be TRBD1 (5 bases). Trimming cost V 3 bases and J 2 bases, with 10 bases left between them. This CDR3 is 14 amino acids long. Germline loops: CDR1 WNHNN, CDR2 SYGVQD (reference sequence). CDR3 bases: TGCGCCAGCAGTGATGGAACAGGCAACTATGGCTACACCTTC. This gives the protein CASSDGTGNYGYTF.

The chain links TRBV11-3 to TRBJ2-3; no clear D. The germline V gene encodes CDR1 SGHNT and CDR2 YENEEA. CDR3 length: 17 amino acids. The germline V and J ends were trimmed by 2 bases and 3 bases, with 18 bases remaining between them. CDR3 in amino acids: CASSLSAIQTSTDTQYF. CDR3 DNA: TGTGCCAGCAGCTTATCCGCCATCCAAACGAGTACAGATACGCAGTATTTT.

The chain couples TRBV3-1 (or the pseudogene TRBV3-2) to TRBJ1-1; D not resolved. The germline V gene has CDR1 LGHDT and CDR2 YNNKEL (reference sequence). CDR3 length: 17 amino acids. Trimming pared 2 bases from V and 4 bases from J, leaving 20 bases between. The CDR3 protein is CASSQFSGVSRRTEAFF. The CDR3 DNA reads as TGTGCCAGCAGCCAATTCTCTGGGGTAAGTCGGCGCACTGAAGCTTTCTTT.

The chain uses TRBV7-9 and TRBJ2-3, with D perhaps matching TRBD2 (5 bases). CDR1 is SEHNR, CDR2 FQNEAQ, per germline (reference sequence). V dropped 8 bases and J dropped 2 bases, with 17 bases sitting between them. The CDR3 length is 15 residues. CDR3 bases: TGTGCCAGCTCCCAACCCGGGGTCTCCACAGATACGCAGTATTTT. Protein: CASSQPGVSTDTQYF.

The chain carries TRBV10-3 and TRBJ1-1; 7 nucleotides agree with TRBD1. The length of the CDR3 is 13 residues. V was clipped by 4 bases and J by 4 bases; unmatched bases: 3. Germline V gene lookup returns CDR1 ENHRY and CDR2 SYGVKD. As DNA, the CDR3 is TGTGCCATCAGTGTCACAGGGGCCACTGAAGCTTTCTTT. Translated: CAISVTGATEAFF.

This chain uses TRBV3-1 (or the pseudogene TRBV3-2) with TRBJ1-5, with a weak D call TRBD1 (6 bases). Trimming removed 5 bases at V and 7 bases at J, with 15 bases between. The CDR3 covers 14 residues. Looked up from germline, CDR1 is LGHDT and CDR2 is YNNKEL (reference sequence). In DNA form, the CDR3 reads TGTGCCAGCAGCTCTGGACAGTTTGGCCAGCCCCAGCATTTT. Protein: CASSSGQFGQPQHF.

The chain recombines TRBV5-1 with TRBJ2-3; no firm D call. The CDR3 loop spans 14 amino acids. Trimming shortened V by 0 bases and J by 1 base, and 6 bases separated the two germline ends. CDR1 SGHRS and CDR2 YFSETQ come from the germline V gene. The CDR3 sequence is CASSLGFGTDTQYF. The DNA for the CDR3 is TGCGCCAGCAGCTTGGGGTTCGGCACAGATACGCAGTATTTT. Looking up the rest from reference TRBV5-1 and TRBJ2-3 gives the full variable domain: KAGVTQTPRYLIKTRGQQVTLSCSPISGHRSVSWYQQTPGQGLQFLFEYFSETQRNKGNFPGRFSGRQFSNSRSEMNVSTLELGDSALYLCASSLGFGTDTQYFGPGTRLTVL.

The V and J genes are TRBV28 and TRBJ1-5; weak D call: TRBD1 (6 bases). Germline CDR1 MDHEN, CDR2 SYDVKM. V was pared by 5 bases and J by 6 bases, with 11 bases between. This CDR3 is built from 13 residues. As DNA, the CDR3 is TGTGCCAGCAGTCCCGGAGGGGGTCAGCCCCAGCATTTT. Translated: CASSPGGGQPQHF.

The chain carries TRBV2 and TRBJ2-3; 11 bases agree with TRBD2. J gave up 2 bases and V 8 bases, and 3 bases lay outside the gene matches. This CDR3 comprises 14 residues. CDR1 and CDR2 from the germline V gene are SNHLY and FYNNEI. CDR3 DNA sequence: TGTGCCAGCCGTAGCGGGGGGGTCACAGATACGCAGTATTTT. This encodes CASRSGGVTDTQYF.

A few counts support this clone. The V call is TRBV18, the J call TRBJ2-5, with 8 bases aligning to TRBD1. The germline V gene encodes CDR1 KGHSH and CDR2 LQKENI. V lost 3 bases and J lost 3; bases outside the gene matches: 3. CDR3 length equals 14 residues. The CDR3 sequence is CASSPGQGKETQYF. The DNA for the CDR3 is TGTGCCAGCTCACCCGGACAGGGTAAAGAGACCCAGTACTTC.

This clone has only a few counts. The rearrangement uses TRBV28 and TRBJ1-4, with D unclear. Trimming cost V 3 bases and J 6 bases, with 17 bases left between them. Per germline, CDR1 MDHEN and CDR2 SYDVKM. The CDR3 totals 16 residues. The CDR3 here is CASSLKSWREDEKLFF. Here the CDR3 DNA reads TGTGCCAGCAGTTTGAAATCCTGGAGGGAAGATGAAAAACTGTTTTTT.

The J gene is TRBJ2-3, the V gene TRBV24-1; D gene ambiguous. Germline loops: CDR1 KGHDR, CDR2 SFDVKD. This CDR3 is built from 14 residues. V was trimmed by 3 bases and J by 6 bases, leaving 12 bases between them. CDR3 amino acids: CATSDQIASDTQYF. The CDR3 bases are TGTGCCACCAGTGATCAAATTGCGTCGGATACGCAGTATTTT.

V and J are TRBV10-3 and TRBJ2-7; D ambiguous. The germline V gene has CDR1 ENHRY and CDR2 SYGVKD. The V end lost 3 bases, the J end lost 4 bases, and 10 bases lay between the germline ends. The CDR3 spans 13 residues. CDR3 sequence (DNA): TGTGCCATCAGTGACCCCCCTAGGTACGAGCAGTACTTC. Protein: CAISDPPRYEQYF.

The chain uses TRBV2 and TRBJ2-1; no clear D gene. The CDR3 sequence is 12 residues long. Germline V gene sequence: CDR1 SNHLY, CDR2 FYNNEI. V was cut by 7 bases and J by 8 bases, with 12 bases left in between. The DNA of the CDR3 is TGTGCCAGCATCCGTGCTGGGTATGAGCAGTTCTTC. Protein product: CASIRAGYEQFF.